This T cell receptor (beta chain) was documented in a study of blood T cell repertoires in COVID-19. Measured with immunoSEQ multiplex PCR; TCRdb has only the in-frame clones, and not every one. Seen here are some 87,000 clones, under 80% observed once, and the top ten hold around 19%. Sequencing was performed on peripheral blood. The clonotype comes from a woman of 80 years or more with active or convalescent COVID-19.

The CDR3 sequence: CASSSSRDFGAGELFF. CDR3 in DNA: TGTGCCAGCAGCAGCTCGCGCGACTTCGGTGCCGGGGAGCTGTTTTTT. The chain is built from TRBV7-6 and TRBJ2-2; no firm D call. V was pared by 5 bases and J by 6 bases, with 19 bases between. CDR3 length equals 16 residues. Germline loops: CDR1 SGHVS, CDR2 FNYEAQ.